The 15 T cell receptor beta chains given below trace back to one sample, sequenced in a study of CXCR3-negative and CXCR3-positive naive CD8 T cells (dated by TCRdb to between 2017 and 2020). Reads for this sample came from a NextSeq 550. The Human TCR Profiling Kit (MiLaboratory) was used to prepare UMI-labeled 5' RACE TRB cDNA libraries. Through TCRdb reprocessing, the reads give one entry per CDR3 protein sequence; DNA is omitted. This sample's table has entries for 45,000 to 60,000 distinct CDR3 sequences. The ten biggest clones cover approximately 0.42% of the sample. Sequencing input: naive CXCR3- CD8+ T cells from blood. The meaning of the sample's cell subset or site label: CD45RO-CCR7+CD27+CD95- naive CD8+ T cells lacking CXCR3 (TNR3-). These receptor sequences come from a human donor in good health. Some clones in this sample may be carry-over from other donors' samples.

The chain recombines TRBV7-6 with TRBJ2-7; TCRdb picks TRBD1, but there is no DNA to check that call. The CDR3 totals 14 residues. Per germline, CDR1 SGHVS and CDR2 FNYEAQ. The CDR3 sequence: CASSLATGDYEQYF.

The rearrangement joins TRBV6-2 or TRBV6-3 to TRBJ2-1; checking the TCRdb D call of TRBD2 is not possible without DNA. The CDR3 has 16 residues. Germline CDR1 and CDR2: MNHEY and SVGEGT. CDR3 in amino acids: CASSLGLAGGYNEQFF.

The CDR3 loop is CSVRGREGTQFF. The chain is built from TRBV29-1 and TRBJ2-1; with no DNA, the TCRdb D assignment of TRBD2 cannot be verified. The CDR3 is 12 residues long. CDR1 is SQVTM, CDR2 ANQGSEA, per germline.

The chain carries TRBV27 and TRBJ2-5; TCRdb lists TRBD1, though no DNA is available to test this call. This CDR3 is built from 13 residues. The V gene's germline CDR1 is MNHEY and CDR2 SMNVEV (reference sequence). The CDR3 here is CASRMTGQETQYF.

The chain combines TRBV6-5 with TRBJ2-7. Germline assignment: CDR1 MNHEY and CDR2 SVGAGI. This CDR3 is 14 amino acids long. The CDR3: CASGQLNAVDEKYF.

CDR3 amino acids: CASSLASSGQARLVQETQYF. This chain joins TRBV7-6 and TRBJ2-5; the TCRdb call, TRBD1, lacks DNA for checking. CDR3 length: 20 amino acids. Germline CDR1 reads SGHVS; CDR2 reads FNYEAQ.

This rearrangement joins TRBV9 to TRBJ2-2; TCRdb's D gene call, TRBD1, goes unchecked for lack of DNA. This CDR3 is 18 amino acids long. Germline CDR1 and CDR2: SGDLS and YYNGEE. CDR3 sequence: CASSISRDRGPNTGELFF.

The chain employs TRBV7-2 and TRBJ2-5; TCRdb picks TRBD2, but there is no DNA to check that call. CDR3 length equals 19 residues. Germline V gives CDR1 SGHTA, CDR2 FQGNSA. This chain's CDR3 is CASSPETLAGVAPQETQYF.

The chain has TRBV19 and TRBJ2-1; TCRdb's D call of TRBD2 is untestable without DNA. This CDR3 is 12 amino acids long. Germline CDR1 LNHDA, CDR2 SQIVND (reference sequence). CDR3 sequence reads: CASSIGGGEEFF.

This chain joins TRBV20-1 and TRBJ2-1. The V gene's germline CDR1 is DFQATT and CDR2 SNEGSKA (reference sequence). The CDR3 is 17 amino acids. The CDR3 reads CSAIWGGGRITYNEQFF.

The rearrangement links TRBV12-3 or TRBV12-4 to TRBJ2-3; the D call from TCRdb, TRBD2, cannot be confirmed without DNA. The CDR3 length is 12 residues. Here the CDR3 reads CASLAGVDTQYF.

The chain combines TRBV29-1 with TRBJ2-7; TCRdb picks TRBD1, but there is no DNA to check that call. The V gene's germline CDR1 is SQVTM and CDR2 ANQGSEA. The CDR3 covers 13 residues. CDR3: CSVESGSSYEQYF.

The chain joins TRBV7-9 to TRBJ2-3. CDR3 length: 16 amino acids. The germline V gene encodes CDR1 SEHNR and CDR2 FQNEAQ (reference sequence). The CDR3 sequence is CASSVVMSASTDTQYF.

The gene calls are TRBV6-4 and TRBJ2-2. Germline assignment: CDR1 MRHNA and CDR2 SNTAGT. This CDR3 is 13 amino acids long. The CDR3 loop reads CASSDSGLGELFF.

V is TRBV5-4 and J is TRBJ2-5; TCRdb's assignment of TRBD2 cannot be checked, as there is no DNA. This CDR3 is 14 amino acids long. In germline, CDR1 is SGHNT, CDR2 YYREEE (reference sequence). This CDR3 is CASSLSLASETQYF.